This TCR beta chain comes out of a study of blood T cell repertoires in COVID-19. Study as a whole: From the United States, Italy and Spain came samples of acute and convalescent COVID-19. T cells, B-cell-depleted T cells, or PBMCs provided the cDNA or gDNA that served as material.

In the original workflow: Amplified reference gene primers provided the basis for estimating nucleated cell counts. The repertoire was sequenced with immunoSEQ multiplex PCR; TCRdb's copy has only in-frame clones and lacks some. V, J and clone size were drawn from that table, and D and trimming were deduced from the DNA. Among about 80,000 clones listed, around 82% were seen once. The V gene's germline CDR1 is SNHLY and CDR2 FYNNEI. The ends lost 7 bases at V and 7 bases at J; junction bases unmatched: 13. The CDR3 has 15 amino acids. The receptor was derived from a human donor in a cohort sampled during active COVID-19. The specimen was peripheral blood. V gene TRBV2 combines with J gene TRBJ1-5, with TRBD1 matching 7 bases. The chain's CDR3 is CASNPTTGSGQPQHF. The CDR3 nucleotides are TGTGCCAGCAATCCTACGACAGGGTCGGGACAGCCCCAGCATTTT.